Below are 10 T cell receptor beta chains sequenced from a single sample in a study of blood T cells in healthy people across ages. Primed by a sample-barcoded 5' primer and a J-beta primer mix, a second PCR proceeded for 7 to 11 cycles. TCRdb fed the 5' RACE reads into MiXCR, producing one record per CDR3 protein. The sample contains 550,000 to 650,000 distinct CDR3 sequences, approximately 26% of which appear only once. This same sample was also part of a study on T cells of mothers and their children.

The sequencing input was blood. The receptors were sampled from a boy younger than 10 in good health.

The chain links TRBV6-6 to TRBJ2-5, with 7 bases identical to TRBD2. The assigned J gene may be wrong: the sequence end matches TRBJ2-1 better. This CDR3 region has 12 residues. Germline assignment: CDR1 MNHNY and CDR2 SVGAGI (reference sequence). CDR3 nucleotide sequence: TGTGCCAGCAGTTGGGAGGGTCATGAGCAGTTCTTC. Its protein is CASSWEGHEQFF.

The V gene is TRBV2, the J gene TRBJ2-7; D may match TRBD1 or TRBD2 (5 bases each). The CDR3 sequence is 15 residues long. Trimming took 6 bases from V and 4 from J, leaving 19 bases between them. Germline loops: CDR1 SNHLY, CDR2 FYNNEI. The CDR3 loop reads CASREDNSLGYEQYF. CDR3 sequence (DNA): TGTGCCAGCAGGGAGGACAACTCCCTGGGGTACGAGCAGTACTTC.

This clonotype has ten or more counts. The J gene is TRBJ2-3, the V gene TRBV7-9; no clear D gene. With 1 base removed from V and 5 bases from J, the gap between germline ends came to 4 bases. The CDR3 runs to 12 residues. The germline CDR1 and CDR2 sequences are SEHNR and FQNEAQ (reference sequence). In nucleotides, the CDR3 is TGTGCCAGCAGCTTAGTCGGAGATACGCAGTATTTT. Its protein product is CASSLVGDTQYF.

V is TRBV9 and J is TRBJ1-1, with 11 positions matching TRBD1. Looked up from germline, CDR1 is SGDLS and CDR2 is YYNGEE. The V and J ends lost 0 bases and 8 bases, in that order; junction bases with no gene match: 0. The CDR3 length is 13 residues. The CDR3 loop reads CASSVGDRGEAFF. CDR3 bases: TGTGCCAGCAGCGTAGGGGACAGGGGGGAAGCTTTCTTT.

The genes are TRBV6-5 and TRBJ2-4; 7 nucleotides match TRBD1. The CDR3 has 18 amino acids. Looked up from germline, CDR1 is MNHEY and CDR2 is SVGAGI. The trim removed 6 bases at V and 0 bases at J, leaving 14 bases unmatched. The CDR3, as DNA: TGTGCCAGCAGCTACGGACAGGTTTCTCTTCTAGCCAAAAACATTCAGTACTTC. As protein: CASSYGQVSLLAKNIQYF.

There are a few counts of this clonotype. The chain employs TRBV7-6 and TRBJ1-2; tentatively, D is TRBD1 (5 bases). The CDR3 contains 15 residues. The V gene's germline CDR1 is SGHVS and CDR2 FNYEAQ. Between the trimmed V and J ends, which lost 7 bases and 4 bases, there was a span of 19 bases. The DNA for the CDR3 is TGTGCCAGCAACCCCAGAACGGGCAGGGCCTATGGCTACACCTTC. Its translation is CASNPRTGRAYGYTF.

The chain has TRBV29-1 and TRBJ2-7; 7 bases agree with TRBD1. The V gene's germline CDR1 is SQVTM and CDR2 ANQGSEA. The V gene end was trimmed by 1 base and the J gene end by 2 bases; junction bases not matched to a gene: 5. The CDR3 contains 14 residues. CDR3: CSVEGQGPTYEQYF. CDR3 in DNA: TGCAGCGTTGAAGGACAGGGTCCCACCTACGAGCAGTACTTC.

The chain couples TRBV6-1 to TRBJ2-4, with D perhaps matching TRBD2 (6 bases). CDR3 size: 16 residues. Germline-derived CDR1 and CDR2 are MNHNS and SASEGT. Between the trimmed V and J ends, which lost 4 bases and 0 bases, there was a span of 13 bases. The CDR3 sequence is CASSGPGVIAKNIQYF. DNA for the CDR3: TGTGCCAGCAGTGGGCCGGGGGTTATAGCCAAAAACATTCAGTACTTC.

This clonotype was observed a handful of times. This chain uses TRBV7-2 with TRBJ2-2, with 7 bases matching TRBD2. After removal of 1 base from V and 2 bases from J, the junction contained 7 bases not matched to a gene. The germline gives CDR1 SGHTA, CDR2 FQGNSA. This CDR3 is built from 17 residues. The CDR3 DNA reads as TGTGCCAGCAGCTTAGATTACGGGAGGCTCAACACCGGGGAGCTGTTTTTT. Its translation is CASSLDYGRLNTGELFF.

This clonotype came up a few times. V gene TRBV9 combines with J gene TRBJ2-3; 9 bases are a match to TRBD2. The CDR3 extends over 15 amino acids. V dropped 4 bases and J dropped 2; count of bases not matched to a gene: 5. Germline assignment: CDR1 SGDLS and CDR2 YYNGEE. The DNA for the CDR3 is TGTGCCAGCAGCCCGCGGGGGGGCCCCACAGATACGCAGTATTTT. This gives the protein CASSPRGGPTDTQYF.